Following are 9 T cell receptor beta chains from one sample sequenced in a study of blood T cell repertoires in COVID-19. Sequencing used immunoSEQ multiplex PCR; TCRdb keeps in-frame clones, though not all of them. This sample carries some 250,000 clones, over 75% of them seen once, and the ten largest clones take around 16%. Material for sequencing was PBMCs or T cells enriched from blood (not recorded which). These receptors originate from a man aged 18 to 29 who had recovered from COVID-19.

This clone was observed once. This rearrangement joins TRBV5-1 to TRBJ2-7, with 10 bases aligning to TRBD1. The CDR3 contains 15 residues. The ends lost 5 bases at V and 6 bases at J; junction bases unmatched: 11. CDR1 SGHRS and CDR2 YFSETQ come from the germline V gene. CDR3 residues: CASSQTGTGDSEQYF. CDR3 sequence (DNA): TGCGCCAGCAGTCAGACCGGGACAGGGGATTCCGAGCAGTACTTC. Based on the CDR3 plus reference TRBV5-1 and TRBJ2-7, the full variable domain is KAGVTQTPRYLIKTRGQQVTLSCSPISGHRSVSWYQQTPGQGLQFLFEYFSETQRNKGNFPGRFSGRQFSNSRSEMNVSTLELGDSALYLCASSQTGTGDSEQYFGPGTRLTVT.

This clone was seen only once. The rearrangement links TRBV24-1 to TRBJ2-2, with TRBD2 matching 15 bases. J gave up 10 bases and V 6 bases, and 8 bases lay outside the gene matches. CDR1 and CDR2 (germline): KGHDR, SFDVKD. CDR3 length: 16 amino acids. CDR3 protein: CATSHTGLAGGVELFF. Written as DNA, the CDR3 is TGTGCCACCAGTCACACTGGACTAGCGGGAGGGGTGGAGCTGTTTTTT.

This sequence joins TRBV15 and TRBJ2-1; 7 bases map to TRBD2. The CDR3 contains 17 residues. CDR1 is LNHNV and CDR2 is YYDKDF in the germline V gene (reference sequence). The V and J ends lost 0 bases and 4 bases, in that order; junction bases with no gene match: 9. CDR3 amino acids: CATSRDSVLAVYNEQFF. CDR3 bases: TGTGCCACCAGCAGAGATTCCGTTCTAGCGGTTTACAATGAGCAGTTCTTC. Full variable domain (missing parts from reference TRBV15 and TRBJ2-1): DAMVIQNPRYQVTQFGKPVTLSCSQTLNHNVMYWYQQKSSQAPKLLFHYYDKDFNNEADTPDNFQSRRPNTSFCFLDIRSPGLGDTAMYLCATSRDSVLAVYNEQFFGPGTRLTVL.

The chain recombines TRBV3-1 (or the pseudogene TRBV3-2) with TRBJ1-2, with 7 nucleotides matching TRBD1. V lost 1 base, J lost 7 bases, and 6 bases stayed unmatched. Germline V gives CDR1 LGHDT, CDR2 YNNKEL (reference sequence). The CDR3 contains 14 residues. The CDR3 is CASSQAWTGRGYTF. The DNA for the CDR3 is TGTGCCAGCAGCCAAGCTTGGACAGGACGTGGCTACACCTTC.

The chain links TRBV6-5 to TRBJ1-1; the D is unclear. The CDR3 is 13 residues long. Germline V gene sequence: CDR1 MNHEY, CDR2 SVGAGI. V was pared by 2 bases and J by 5 bases, with 9 bases between. The chain's CDR3 is CASSYDGGTEAFF. The CDR3 bases are TGTGCCAGCAGTTACGATGGCGGGACTGAAGCTTTCTTT.

The chain joins TRBV6-5 to TRBJ1-6; D is perhaps TRBD1 (6 bases). CDR1 and CDR2 (germline): MNHEY, SVGAGI. The CDR3 totals 15 residues. V dropped 6 bases and J dropped 6 bases, with 15 bases sitting between them. CDR3 DNA sequence: TGTGCCAGCAGCCCAACCGGACAGCTTAATTCACCCCTCCACTTT. Amino acid sequence: CASSPTGQLNSPLHF.

The J gene is TRBJ2-7, the V gene TRBV5-1, with TRBD1 identical over 7 bases. Unmatched junction bases numbered 11, after V lost 8 bases and J lost 0 bases. The germline V gene encodes CDR1 SGHRS and CDR2 YFSETQ. This CDR3 has 15 amino acids. CDR3 bases: TGCGCCAGTAGGTCCGGGACAGAGCTCTCCTACGAGCAGTACTTC. The encoded protein is CASRSGTELSYEQYF.

The chain links TRBV5-6 to TRBJ2-5, with TRBD2 identical over 9 bases. This CDR3 has 16 amino acids. J lost 5 bases, V lost 4 bases, and 12 bases had no gene match. CDR1 and CDR2 from the germline V gene are SGHDT and YYEEEE. The CDR3 region has the DNA TGTGCCAGCAGCCGGTGGGCCGAGCTAGCGGGGGAGACCCAGTACTTC. Amino acid sequence: CASSRWAELAGETQYF.

About this clone: At one of its ends the junction is not consistent with the germline gene, which may arise from a read error. The chain couples TRBV5-1 to TRBJ2-1; 7 nucleotides match TRBD2. The length of the CDR3 is 15 residues. Germline-derived CDR1 and CDR2 are SGHRS and YFSETQ. CDR3 sequence: CASSLASGEYNGQFF. The CDR3 DNA follows: TGCGCCAGCAGCTTGGCTAGCGGCGAGTACAATGGGCAGTTCTTC.